Presented here are 28 T cell receptor beta chains from one specimen sequenced in a study of monozygotic twins with inflammatory bowel disease. TCRdb processed the 5' RACE reads again and assigns one entry to each CDR3 protein, with no DNA. In all, the sample yields 200,000 to 250,000 distinct CDR3 sequences. The sample comprised blood. Every receptor here comes from a human donor with ulcerative colitis or Crohn's disease, or a healthy co-twin of an affected twin (not recorded which).

The V gene is TRBV18, the J gene TRBJ2-1; TCRdb selects TRBD1, and the lack of DNA leaves this call unchecked. From germline, CDR1 is KGHSH and CDR2 LQKENI. This CDR3 comprises 13 residues. The CDR3 spells CASSSLQENEQFF.

This rearrangement joins TRBV6-1 to TRBJ1-2; the D call from TCRdb, TRBD1, cannot be confirmed without DNA. The germline gives CDR1 MNHNS, CDR2 SASEGT. The CDR3 loop spans 15 amino acids. The CDR3 region is CASSVTGGERYGYTF.

The chain couples TRBV20-1 to TRBJ2-7; TCRdb reports TRBD2, a call that lacks DNA to check it against. Germline-derived CDR1 and CDR2 are DFQATT and SNEGSKA (reference sequence). CDR3 size: 14 residues. CDR3 residues: CSAEPGLSSYEQYF.

This chain connects TRBV18 to TRBJ2-2; TCRdb reports TRBD2, a call that lacks DNA to check it against. The CDR3 has 15 residues. Germline V gene data show CDR1 as KGHSH and CDR2 as LQKENI. The CDR3 loop is CASSPSSGRTGELFF.

The rearrangement links TRBV6-5 to TRBJ2-1; as DNA is missing, the TRBD2 call by TCRdb cannot be tested. The germline gives CDR1 MNHEY, CDR2 SVGAGI. There are 16 residues in the CDR3. This chain's CDR3 is CASSYSASGGVNEQFF.

This chain uses TRBV28 with TRBJ2-7; with no DNA, the TCRdb D assignment of TRBD1 cannot be verified. This CDR3 has 11 residues. Per the germline V gene, CDR1 is MDHEN and CDR2 is SYDVKM. The CDR3: CAIGQFYEQYF.

This chain connects TRBV7-9 to TRBJ2-3; TCRdb's D call of TRBD2 is untestable without DNA. Germline V gene sequence: CDR1 SEHNR, CDR2 FQNEAQ (reference sequence). This CDR3 is 17 amino acids long. The CDR3: CASSLGLGTSGTDTQYF.

The rearrangement uses TRBV20-1 and TRBJ2-1; TCRdb picks TRBD2, but there is no DNA to check that call. The CDR3 has 14 amino acids. Germline CDR1 and CDR2: DFQATT and SNEGSKA (reference sequence). This chain's CDR3 is CSASVASGGNEQFF.

The rearrangement uses TRBV19 and TRBJ1-5; the D call of TRBD1 rests on TCRdb alone, since no DNA is present to check it. The V gene's germline CDR1 is LNHDA and CDR2 SQIVND (reference sequence). The CDR3 covers 16 residues. The CDR3 protein is CASSPPDRGSNQPQHF. The variable domain in full, completed from reference TRBV19 and TRBJ1-5, reads DGGITQSPKYLFRKEGQNVTLSCEQNLNHDAMYWYRQDPGQGLRLIYYSQIVNDFQKGDIAEGYSVSREKKESFPLTVTSAQKNPTAFYLCASSPPDRGSNQPQHFGDGTRLSIL.

The chain uses TRBV29-1 and TRBJ2-5; with no DNA, the TCRdb D assignment of TRBD1 cannot be verified. The CDR3 runs 14 residues. CDR1 SQVTM and CDR2 ANQGSEA come from the germline V gene. CDR3 loop: CSVGYRLASETQYF.

The chain's CDR3 is CASSLEAGPQETQYF. The chain uses TRBV5-1 and TRBJ2-5; TCRdb's D call, TRBD2, is unchecked because there is no DNA. This CDR3 is built from 15 residues. Per the germline V gene, CDR1 is SGHRS and CDR2 is YFSETQ.

The chain is built from TRBV4-1 and TRBJ2-7; TCRdb indicates TRBD1, and absent DNA this call remains unverified. The CDR3 spans 16 residues. From germline, CDR1 is MGHRA and CDR2 YSYEKL. CDR3 sequence: CASSLMGTGGSSEQYF.

The chain is built from TRBV28 and TRBJ2-3; the D call of TRBD1 rests on TCRdb alone, since no DNA is present to check it. The germline CDR1 and CDR2 sequences are MDHEN and SYDVKM. This CDR3 spans 15 amino acids. CDR3 residues: CASSFGPGGTDTQYF.

The rearrangement links TRBV5-1 to TRBJ2-7; no DNA is available, so the TRBD2 call from TCRdb remains unchecked. The CDR3 has 15 amino acids. In germline, CDR1 is SGHRS, CDR2 YFSETQ. This chain's CDR3 is CASSENLAGGNEQYF.

This chain connects TRBV29-1 to TRBJ2-3. CDR3 length: 13 residues. CDR1 and CDR2 from the germline V gene are SQVTM and ANQGSEA. The CDR3 here is CSVGGLARGTQYF.

The rearrangement links TRBV19 to TRBJ2-7; no DNA is available, so the TRBD1 call from TCRdb remains unchecked. In germline, CDR1 is LNHDA, CDR2 SQIVND (reference sequence). The CDR3 length is 15 residues. This chain's CDR3 is CASSASGGGVYEQYF.

The chain recombines TRBV11-2 with TRBJ1-1. Germline CDR1 and CDR2: SGHAT and FQNNGV. The length of the CDR3 is 15 residues. This CDR3 is CASSSSDFLNTEAFF.

The rearrangement joins TRBV10-1 to TRBJ2-3; the TRBD1 assignment by TCRdb is unverifiable without DNA. Per the germline V gene, CDR1 is WNHNN and CDR2 is SYGVQD (reference sequence). The CDR3 is made up of 14 amino acids. CDR3 sequence: CASSLTARYDTQYF.

The genes are TRBV10-3 and TRBJ1-2; the TCRdb D gene call, TRBD1, has no DNA to confirm it. CDR3 length equals 14 residues. From germline, CDR1 is ENHRY and CDR2 SYGVKD. This CDR3 is CAISESVQGNGYTF.

The V call is TRBV19, the J call TRBJ1-2. The CDR3 contains 11 residues. Germline lookup yields CDR1 LNHDA and CDR2 SQIVND (reference sequence). The CDR3 sequence: CASSRNYGYTF.

This chain joins TRBV20-1 and TRBJ1-2. The CDR3 has 14 residues. The germline V gene encodes CDR1 DFQATT and CDR2 SNEGSKA (reference sequence). This CDR3 is CSASGRLGDYGYTF.

V and J are TRBV28 and TRBJ1-2; the D call from TCRdb, TRBD1, cannot be confirmed without DNA. The CDR3 totals 14 residues. Germline V gene sequence: CDR1 MDHEN, CDR2 SYDVKM. CDR3 sequence: CASSWTGAGYGYTF.

The V gene is TRBV5-1, the J gene TRBJ2-1. The germline CDR1 and CDR2 sequences are SGHRS and YFSETQ. The CDR3 totals 12 residues. CDR3 in amino acids: CASSMTLNEQFF.

V and J are TRBV7-9 and TRBJ2-7; the TRBD1 assignment by TCRdb is unverifiable without DNA. CDR1 SEHNR and CDR2 FQNEAQ come from the germline V gene (reference sequence). This CDR3 contains 12 residues. The CDR3 reads CAKQGASYEQYF.

The rearrangement joins TRBV5-1 to TRBJ1-1; the TCRdb call, TRBD1, lacks DNA for checking. Germline lookup yields CDR1 SGHRS and CDR2 YFSETQ. The CDR3 is 15 residues long. The CDR3 reads CASSLTVGTDTEAFF.

The chain links TRBV20-1 to TRBJ1-4; TCRdb names TRBD1, which stays unverified in the absence of DNA. This CDR3 contains 13 residues. Germline V CDR1 and CDR2: DFQATT, SNEGSKA (reference sequence). The CDR3 region is CSARRGSREKLFF.

This sequence joins TRBV28 and TRBJ1-5; TCRdb picks TRBD1, but there is no DNA to check that call. CDR1 is MDHEN, CDR2 SYDVKM, per germline. The CDR3 loop spans 15 amino acids. CDR3 amino acids: CASSLGGFYYQPQHF.

CDR3 amino acids: CASSPRRGETQYF. The chain carries TRBV18 and TRBJ2-5; TCRdb returns TRBD1, unconfirmable since there is no DNA. The CDR3 spans 13 residues. Germline V lookup: CDR1 KGHSH, CDR2 LQKENI. Looking up the rest from reference TRBV18 and TRBJ2-5 gives the full variable domain: NAGVMQNPRHLVRRRGQEARLRCSPMKGHSHVYWYRQLPEEGLKFMVYLQKENIIDESGMPKERFSAEFPKEGPSILRIQQVVRGDSAAYFCASSPRRGETQYFGPGTRLLVL.